This T cell receptor beta chain was sequenced during a study of blood T cell repertoires in COVID-19. Study at large: Samples representing acute and convalescent COVID-19 were sourced from the United States, Italy and Spain.

With V trimmed by 10 bases and J by 2 bases, 8 bases remained unmatched. Germline-derived CDR1 and CDR2 are PRHDT and FYEKMQ (reference sequence). The CDR3 has 13 amino acids. TCRdb's copy holds only in-frame clones and misses some; the assay was immunoSEQ multiplex PCR. The data hold a few hundred thousand clones, with around 88% observed a single time. Sequencing used peripheral blood. The sequence was obtained from an elderly man with acute or convalescent COVID-19. The chain combines TRBV13 with TRBJ2-7; 7 bases fit TRBD2. This chain's CDR3 is CATTAGPTYEQYF. The CDR3 bases are TGTGCCACCACAGCGGGACCGACCTACGAGCAGTACTTC.